This T cell receptor beta chain was recovered during a study of identical twins. cDNA molecules carried unique molecular identifiers, and template switching added a universal primer site. TCRdb passed the 5' RACE reads through MiXCR, listing each CDR3 protein once. The sample contains about 240,000 distinct CDR3 sequences, about 10% of which appear only once. Notes on the study in general: Fewer insertions marked abundant cord blood beta clonotypes; young adult naive trended weakly, memory not at all. In beta out-of-frame sequences, the excess sharing between twins was weaker.

Healthy Caucasians alone served as donors. V shed 2 bases, J shed 7 bases, and the junction held 8 bases outside the gene matches. CDR1 MNHEY and CDR2 SMNVEV come from the germline V gene (reference sequence). There are 16 residues in the CDR3. This clonotype showed up many times. The antigen is not known. Sequenced: memory T cells sorted from blood. The chain carries TRBV27 and TRBJ2-5, with TRBD1 matching over 12 bases. The sequence was obtained from a man aged 45 to 65 in good health. For the CDR3, the DNA is TGTGCCAGCAGTTTAACGTTGGGACAGGGGGCAGGGACCCAGTACTTC. It encodes CASSLTLGQGAGTQYF.